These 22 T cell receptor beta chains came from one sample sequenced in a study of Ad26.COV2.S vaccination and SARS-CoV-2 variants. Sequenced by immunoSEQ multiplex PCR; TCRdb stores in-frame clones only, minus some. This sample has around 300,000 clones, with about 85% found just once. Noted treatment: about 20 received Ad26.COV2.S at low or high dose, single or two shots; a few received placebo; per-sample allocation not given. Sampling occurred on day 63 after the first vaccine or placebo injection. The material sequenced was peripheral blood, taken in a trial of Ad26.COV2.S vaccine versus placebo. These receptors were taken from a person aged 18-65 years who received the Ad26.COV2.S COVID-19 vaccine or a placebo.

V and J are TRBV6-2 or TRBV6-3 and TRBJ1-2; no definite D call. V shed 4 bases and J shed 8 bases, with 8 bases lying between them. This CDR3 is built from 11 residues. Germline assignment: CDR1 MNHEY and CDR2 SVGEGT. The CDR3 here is CASSLYSGYTF. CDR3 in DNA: TGTGCCAGCAGTTTATATTCCGGCTACACCTTC.

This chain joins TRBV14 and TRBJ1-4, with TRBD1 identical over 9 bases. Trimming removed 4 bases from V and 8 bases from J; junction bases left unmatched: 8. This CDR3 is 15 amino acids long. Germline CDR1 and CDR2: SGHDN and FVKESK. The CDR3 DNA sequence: TGTGCCAGCAGCCCGGACAGGGGATTAGGAGAAAAACTGTTTTTT. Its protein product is CASSPDRGLGEKLFF. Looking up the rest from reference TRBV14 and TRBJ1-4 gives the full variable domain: EAGVTQFPSHSVIEKGQTVTLRCDPISGHDNLYWYRRVMGKEIKFLLHFVKESKQDESGMPNNRFLAERTGGTYSTLKVQPAELEDSGVYFCASSPDRGLGEKLFFGSGTQLSVL.

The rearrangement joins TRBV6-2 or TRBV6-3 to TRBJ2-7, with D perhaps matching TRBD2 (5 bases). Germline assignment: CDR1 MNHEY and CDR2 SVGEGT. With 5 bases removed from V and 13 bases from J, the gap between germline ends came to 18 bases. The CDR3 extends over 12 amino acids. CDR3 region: CASSPWESSRYF. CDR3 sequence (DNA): TGTGCCAGCAGTCCCTGGGAGTCGTCTCGTTACTTC.

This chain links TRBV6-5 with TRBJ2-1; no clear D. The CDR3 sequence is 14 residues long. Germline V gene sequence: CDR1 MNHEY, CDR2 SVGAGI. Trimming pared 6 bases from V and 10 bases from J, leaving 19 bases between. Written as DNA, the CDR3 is TGTGCCAGCAGGGTCTCTACATCATCGGAGGAGCAGTTCTTC. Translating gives CASRVSTSSEEQFF.

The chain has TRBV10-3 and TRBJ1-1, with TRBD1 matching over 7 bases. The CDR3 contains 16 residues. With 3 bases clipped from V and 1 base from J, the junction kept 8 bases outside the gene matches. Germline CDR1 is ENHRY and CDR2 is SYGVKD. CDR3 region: CAISERRGGKNTEAFF. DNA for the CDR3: TGTGCCATCAGTGAAAGGCGAGGGGGCAAGAACACTGAAGCTTTCTTT.

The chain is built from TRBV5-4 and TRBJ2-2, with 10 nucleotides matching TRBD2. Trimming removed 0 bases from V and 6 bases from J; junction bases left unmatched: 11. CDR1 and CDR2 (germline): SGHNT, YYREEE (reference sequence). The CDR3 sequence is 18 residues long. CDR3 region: CASSLGRPSGSVAGELFF. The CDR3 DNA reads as TGTGCCAGCAGCTTGGGCCGTCCTAGCGGGAGCGTAGCCGGGGAGCTGTTTTTT.

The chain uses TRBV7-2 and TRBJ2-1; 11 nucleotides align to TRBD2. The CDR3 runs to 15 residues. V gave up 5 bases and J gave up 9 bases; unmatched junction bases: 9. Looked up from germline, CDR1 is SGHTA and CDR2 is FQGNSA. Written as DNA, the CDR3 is TGTGCCAGCAGCACACTAGCGGGAGTGCTGGGTGAGCAGTTCTTC. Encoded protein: CASSTLAGVLGEQFF. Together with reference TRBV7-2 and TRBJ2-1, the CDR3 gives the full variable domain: GAGVSQSPSNKVTEKGKDVELRCDPISGHTALYWYRQSLGQGLEFLIYFQGNSAPDKSGLPSDRFSAERTGGSVSTLTIQRTQQEDSAVYLCASSTLAGVLGEQFFGPGTRLTVL.

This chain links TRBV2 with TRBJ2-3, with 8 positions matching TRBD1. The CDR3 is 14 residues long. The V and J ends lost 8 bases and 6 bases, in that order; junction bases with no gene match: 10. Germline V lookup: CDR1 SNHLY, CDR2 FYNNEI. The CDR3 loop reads CASVETGAADTQYF. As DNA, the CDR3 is TGTGCCAGCGTGGAGACAGGGGCGGCGGATACGCAGTATTTT.

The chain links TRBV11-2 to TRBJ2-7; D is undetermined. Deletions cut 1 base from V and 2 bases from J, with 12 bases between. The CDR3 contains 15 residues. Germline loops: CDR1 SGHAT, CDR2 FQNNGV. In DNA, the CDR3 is TGTGCCAGCAGCTTAGGACCCCGTGCGGCCTACGAGCAGTACTTC. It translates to CASSLGPRAAYEQYF.

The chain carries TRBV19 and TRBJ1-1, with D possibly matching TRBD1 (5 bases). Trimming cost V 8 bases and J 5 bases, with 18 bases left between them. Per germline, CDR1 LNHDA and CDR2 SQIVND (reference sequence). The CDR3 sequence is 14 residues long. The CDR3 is CASLGWTGRTEAFF. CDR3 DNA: TGTGCCAGTTTGGGGTGGACGGGGCGAACTGAAGCTTTCTTT. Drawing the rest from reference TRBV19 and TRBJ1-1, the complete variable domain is DGGITQSPKYLFRKEGQNVTLSCEQNLNHDAMYWYRQDPGQGLRLIYYSQIVNDFQKGDIAEGYSVSREKKESFPLTVTSAQKNPTAFYLCASLGWTGRTEAFFGQGTRLTVV.

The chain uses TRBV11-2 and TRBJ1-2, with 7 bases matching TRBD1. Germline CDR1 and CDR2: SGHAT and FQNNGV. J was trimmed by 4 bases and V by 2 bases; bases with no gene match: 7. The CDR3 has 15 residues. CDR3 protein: CASSLFGQEGYGYTF. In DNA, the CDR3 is TGTGCCAGCAGCTTATTCGGACAGGAAGGCTATGGCTACACCTTC.

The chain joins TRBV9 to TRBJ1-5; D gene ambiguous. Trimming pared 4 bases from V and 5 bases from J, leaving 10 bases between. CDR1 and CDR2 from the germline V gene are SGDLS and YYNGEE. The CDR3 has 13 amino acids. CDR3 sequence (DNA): TGTGCCAGCAGCCCCGAAGATCATCAGCCCCAGCATTTT. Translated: CASSPEDHQPQHF. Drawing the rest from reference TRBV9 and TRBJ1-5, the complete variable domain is DSGVTQTPKHLITATGQRVTLRCSPRSGDLSVYWYQQSLDQGLQFLIQYYNGEERAKGNILERFSAQQFPDLHSELNLSSLELGDSALYFCASSPEDHQPQHFGDGTRLSIL.

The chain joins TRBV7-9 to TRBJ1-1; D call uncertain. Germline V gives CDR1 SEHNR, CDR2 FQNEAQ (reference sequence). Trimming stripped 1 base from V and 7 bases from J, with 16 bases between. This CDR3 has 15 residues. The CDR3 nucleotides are TGTGCCAGCAGCTTAGTAGTGGTTACAGCTAGTGAAGCTTTCTTT. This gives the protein CASSLVVVTASEAFF.

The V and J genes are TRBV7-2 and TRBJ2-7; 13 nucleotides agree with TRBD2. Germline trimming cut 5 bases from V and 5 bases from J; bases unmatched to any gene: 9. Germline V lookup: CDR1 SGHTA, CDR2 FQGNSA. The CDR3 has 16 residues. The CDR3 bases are TGTGCCAGCAGCCTCTCACTAGCGGGGGGGCGCAACGAGCAGTACTTC. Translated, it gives CASSLSLAGGRNEQYF.

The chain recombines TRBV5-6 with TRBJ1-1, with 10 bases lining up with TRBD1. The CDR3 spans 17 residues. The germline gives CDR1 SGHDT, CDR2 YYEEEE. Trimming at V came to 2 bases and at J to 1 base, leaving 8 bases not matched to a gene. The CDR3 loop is CASSFRGTGVGNTEAFF. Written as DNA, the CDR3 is TGTGCCAGCAGCTTCCGGGGGACAGGGGTCGGGAACACTGAAGCTTTCTTT.

The CDR3 region has the DNA TGCAGCGTTGAAGGGACAACGGTTTCAAACTATGGCTACACCTTC. Protein sequence: CSVEGTTVSNYGYTF. The V call is TRBV29-1, the J call TRBJ1-2, with D possibly being TRBD1 (5 bases). Germline values: CDR1 SQVTM, CDR2 ANQGSEA. The CDR3 sequence is 15 residues long. V lost 1 base to trimming and J lost 2 bases, with 14 bases between them.

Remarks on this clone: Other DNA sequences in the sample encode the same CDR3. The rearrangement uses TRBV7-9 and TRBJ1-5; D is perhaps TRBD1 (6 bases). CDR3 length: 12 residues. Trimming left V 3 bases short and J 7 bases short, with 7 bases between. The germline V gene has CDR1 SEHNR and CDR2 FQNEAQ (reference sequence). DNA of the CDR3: TGTGCCAGCAGCTTGGGGGGCCAGCCCCAGCATTTT. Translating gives CASSLGGQPQHF.

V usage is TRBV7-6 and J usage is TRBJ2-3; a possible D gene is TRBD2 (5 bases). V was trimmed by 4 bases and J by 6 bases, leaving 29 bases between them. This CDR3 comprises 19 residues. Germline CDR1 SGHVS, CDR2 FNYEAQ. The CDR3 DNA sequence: TGTGCCAGCAGCTCAATAACTCCACAACTAGTACGACCTAGGGATACGCAGTATTTT. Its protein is CASSSITPQLVRPRDTQYF.

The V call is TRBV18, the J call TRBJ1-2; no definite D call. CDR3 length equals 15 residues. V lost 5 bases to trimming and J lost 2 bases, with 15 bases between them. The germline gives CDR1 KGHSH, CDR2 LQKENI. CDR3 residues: CASSAPDRANYGYTF. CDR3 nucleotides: TGTGCCAGCTCAGCCCCCGATCGGGCGAACTATGGCTACACCTTC. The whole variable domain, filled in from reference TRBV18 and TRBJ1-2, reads NAGVMQNPRHLVRRRGQEARLRCSPMKGHSHVYWYRQLPEEGLKFMVYLQKENIIDESGMPKERFSAEFPKEGPSILRIQQVVRGDSAAYFCASSAPDRANYGYTFGSGTRLTVV.

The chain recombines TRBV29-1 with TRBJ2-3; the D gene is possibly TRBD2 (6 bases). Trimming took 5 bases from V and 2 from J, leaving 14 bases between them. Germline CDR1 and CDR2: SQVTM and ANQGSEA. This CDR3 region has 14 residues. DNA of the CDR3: TGCAGCGTTCTATGGAGACTAGACACAGATACGCAGTATTTT. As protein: CSVLWRLDTDTQYF.

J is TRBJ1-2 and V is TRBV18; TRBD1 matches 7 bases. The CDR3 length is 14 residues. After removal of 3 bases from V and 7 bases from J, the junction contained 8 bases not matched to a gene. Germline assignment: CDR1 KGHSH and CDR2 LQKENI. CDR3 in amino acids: CASSPERQGGGYTF. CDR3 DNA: TGTGCCAGCTCACCGGAGAGACAGGGTGGTGGCTACACCTTC.

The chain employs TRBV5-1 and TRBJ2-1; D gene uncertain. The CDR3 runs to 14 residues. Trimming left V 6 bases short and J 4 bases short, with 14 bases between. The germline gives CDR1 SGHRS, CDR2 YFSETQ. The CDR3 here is CASTQSASYNEQFF. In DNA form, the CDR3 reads TGCGCCAGCACCCAGAGCGCCTCGTACAATGAGCAGTTCTTC.